The TCR beta chain under discussion was sequenced for a study of blood T cell repertoires in COVID-19. On the study more broadly: The United States, Italy and Spain provided the acute and convalescent COVID-19 samples. T cells, B-cell-depleted T cells, or PBMCs provided the cDNA or gDNA that served as material.

Unmatched junction bases numbered 9, after V lost 4 bases and J lost 6 bases. Germline lookup yields CDR1 MNHNS and CDR2 SASEGT. This CDR3 is built from 16 residues. As handled by the study authors: Scientists estimated how many nucleated cells there were by amplifying reference gene primers. Data came from immunoSEQ multiplex PCR; TCRdb stores just in-frame clones and leaves some out. V, J and clone size derive from that table, while D and trimming were established from the DNA sequence. The table includes about 150,000 clones, roughly 82% detected once. The sample taken for sequencing was peripheral blood. This chain connects TRBV6-1 to TRBJ2-3; 11 bases match TRBD2. The sequence was obtained from a woman aged 45-60 years in a cohort sampled during active or convalescent COVID-19. The CDR3 region is CASSAVAGGQQDTQYF. In DNA form, the CDR3 reads TGTGCCAGCAGTGCCGTAGCGGGGGGGCAACAGGATACGCAGTATTTT.